The entry that follows covers one T cell receptor beta chain sequence. This clonotype was recorded at least ten times. It has no known antigen specificity. Base qualities are not recorded, but no much larger clone differs from it by a single base. The library was built by means of 3' RACE. TCR libraries were generated from RNA by a 3' RACE protocol incorporating unique molecular identifiers so that PCR amplification bias could be corrected. As many as 12 amplicon libraries were pooled and then sequenced on an Illumina MiSeq using v2 2x250 paired-end chemistry. Per the source publication's procedure: Reads were processed with Decombinator to assign V and J genes and CDR3, with barcode-based error and PCR bias correction. Before Gini coefficients were calculated with the R ineq package, the repertoires were subsampled to the same depth. CDR3 similarity was assessed with GLIPH, Hamming distance and a shared triplet metric. TCRdb took the public reads, trimmed them with fastp at Q25, ran MiXCR for clone calling and kept in-frame beta chains. Here each entry gathers all rows of one CDR3 protein and keeps the most common genes and DNA. TCRdb, not the authors, supplied the V and J calls. Within this sample are about 83,000 distinct CDR3 sequences, with approximately 6.9% of them counted one time only. The top ten hold 0.9% to 1.3% of the sample.

This entry belongs to a study of HIV-infected children after antiretroviral therapy interruption (dated by TCRdb to about 2019). With regard to the full study: All eight included children had a CD4+ count above 500 and a viral load below 50 copies/ml, with four on planned treatment interruption and four on continuous treatment. Continuous-treatment samples were analyzed from corresponding weeks 0, 48 and 150. Median age was roughly 10 years in the interruption group and over 7 years in the continuous treatment group. Recorded exposure to EBV and CMV was present in most of the participating children. For the interruption arm, samples were taken at week 0, at week 12, at the end of interruption (week 24 or 48), and roughly 3 years after the study ended. Alongside measurements of thymic output, TCR repertoires of children on planned treatment interruption were compared with TCR repertoires of children on continuous antiretroviral treatment. Study-wide conclusions, independent of this receptor: The sorted CD45RA+ naive cells might contain minor non-naive CD45RA+ populations, such as EMRA or stem memory cells. In naive CD4+ repertoires of PTI patients, CDR3 sharing between time points fell after interruption began; many sequences were shared between end of interruption and 3 years later. The low number of patients is a limitation and the data should be interpreted with caution. An increase in the naive CD4+ Gini coefficient was observed by the end of treatment interruption, suggesting clonal expansion, and a return to baseline was observed by 3 years.

CDR1 is given as SGHVS and CDR2 as FQNEAQ, both from the germline V gene. CDR3 length: 14 amino acids, cysteine to phenylalanine. The kept DNA is CDR3 alone, 42 bases in frame from the first base. V and J are truncated by 5 bases and 4 bases respectively, leaving an intervening sequence of 12 bases. In light of the paper, this sample's treatment or condition label describes: PENTA 11 planned treatment interruption arm or continuous ART arm. Children from the United Kingdom aged 2 to 15 years who had been given at least three-drug ART for at least 24 weeks were enrolled as participants. Cryopreserved PBMCs containing at least 5 million viable cells were required, and a handful of candidate patients were excluded because of low viable PBMC yield. Naive CD4+ CD45RA+ CD45RO- T cells were FACS-sorted from thawed PBMCs on a FACSAria III cell sorter. Sorted cells were fixed, and RNA was extracted using the RNeasy FFPE kit followed by the RNeasy Micro kit.

The chain is encoded by TRBV7-8 joined to TRBJ1-3, with the D gene uncertain. This TCR came from a pool of human donors with HIV. The specimen comprised CD45RA+ CD4+ T cells from PBMCs, pooled from several time points, sampled from a donor given antiretroviral therapy, either interrupted or continuous. Interpreted using the paper, the cell subset or site label stands for: naive CD4+ CD45RA+ CD45RO- T cells. The base sequence is TGTGCCAGCAGCGGCACGGAACTCGGAAACACCATATATTTT. It codes for CASSGTELGNTIYF.